This TCR beta chain is from a study of blood T cell repertoires in COVID-19. Trimming took 4 bases from V and 2 from J, leaving 6 bases between them. Germline values: CDR1 LGHDT, CDR2 YNNKEL (reference sequence). The CDR3 runs 13 residues. In the original workflow: Amplification of reference gene primers provided the estimated nucleated cell counts. Repertoires were generated with immunoSEQ multiplex PCR, while TCRdb's copy carries only in-frame clones and drops some. Clone size and the V and J calls come from that table; the DNA yielded D and trimming. The sample holds 130,000 to 150,000 clones; 78% are singletons and the top ten take less than 2.5%.

The chain has TRBV3-1 (or the pseudogene TRBV3-2) and TRBJ2-1; D ambiguous. The sequencing input was peripheral blood. The sequence was obtained from a woman aged 60-75 years with acute or convalescent COVID-19. CDR3 loop: CASSLVTYNEQFF. The CDR3 region has the DNA TGTGCCAGCAGCCTAGTAACCTACAATGAGCAGTTCTTC.